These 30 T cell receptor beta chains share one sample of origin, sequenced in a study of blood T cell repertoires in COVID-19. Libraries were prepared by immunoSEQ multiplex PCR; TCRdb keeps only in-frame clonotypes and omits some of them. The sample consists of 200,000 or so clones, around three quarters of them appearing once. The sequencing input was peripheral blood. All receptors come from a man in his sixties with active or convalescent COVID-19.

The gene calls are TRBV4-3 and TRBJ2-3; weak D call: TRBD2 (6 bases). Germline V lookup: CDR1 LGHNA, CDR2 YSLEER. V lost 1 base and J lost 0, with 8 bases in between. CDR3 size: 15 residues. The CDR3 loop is CASSQVSGSTDTQYF. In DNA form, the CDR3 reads TGCGCCAGCAGCCAAGTGAGCGGGAGCACAGATACGCAGTATTTT.

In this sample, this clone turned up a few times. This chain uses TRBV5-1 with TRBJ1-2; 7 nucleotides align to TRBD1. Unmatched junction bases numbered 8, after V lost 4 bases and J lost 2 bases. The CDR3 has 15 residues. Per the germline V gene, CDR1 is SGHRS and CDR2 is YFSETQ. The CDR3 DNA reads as TGCGCCAGCAGCCTGGGTACAGGGGAGAACTATGGCTACACCTTC. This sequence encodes CASSLGTGENYGYTF. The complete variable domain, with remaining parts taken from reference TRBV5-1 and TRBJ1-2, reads KAGVTQTPRYLIKTRGQQVTLSCSPISGHRSVSWYQQTPGQGLQFLFEYFSETQRNKGNFPGRFSGRQFSNSRSEMNVSTLELGDSALYLCASSLGTGENYGYTFGSGTRLTVV.

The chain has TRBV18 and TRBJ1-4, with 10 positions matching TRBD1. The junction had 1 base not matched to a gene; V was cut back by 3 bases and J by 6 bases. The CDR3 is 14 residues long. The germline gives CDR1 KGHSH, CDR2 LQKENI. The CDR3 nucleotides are TGTGCCAGCTCACCGGGGACAGGGGATGAAAAACTGTTTTTT. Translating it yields CASSPGTGDEKLFF.

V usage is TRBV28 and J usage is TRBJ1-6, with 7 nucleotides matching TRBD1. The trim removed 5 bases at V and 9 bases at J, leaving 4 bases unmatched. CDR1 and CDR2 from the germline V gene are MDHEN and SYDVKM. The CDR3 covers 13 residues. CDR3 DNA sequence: TGTGCCAGCAGTGACAGGGTTGGTTCACCCCTCCACTTT. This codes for CASSDRVGSPLHF.

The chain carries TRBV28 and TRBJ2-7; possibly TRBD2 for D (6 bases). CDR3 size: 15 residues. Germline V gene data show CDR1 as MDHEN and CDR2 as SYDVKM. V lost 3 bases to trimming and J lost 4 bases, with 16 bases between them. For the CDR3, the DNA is TGTGCCAGCAGTTTGGAGGGAGGAGGCCGATACGAGCAGTACTTC. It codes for CASSLEGGGRYEQYF.

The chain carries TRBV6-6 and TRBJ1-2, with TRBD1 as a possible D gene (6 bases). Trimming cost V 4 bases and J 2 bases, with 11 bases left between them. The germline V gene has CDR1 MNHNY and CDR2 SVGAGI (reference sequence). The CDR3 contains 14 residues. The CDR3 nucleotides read TGTGCCAGCAGTTCCCCAGGGGCCAACTATGGCTACACCTTC. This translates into CASSSPGANYGYTF.

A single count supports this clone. CDR3 protein: CASSLVLAGGYEQYF. The CDR3 DNA reads as TGCGCCAGCAGCTTGGTGCTAGCGGGAGGCTACGAGCAGTACTTC. The V call is TRBV5-1, the J call TRBJ2-7, with 11 positions matching TRBD2. Germline loops: CDR1 SGHRS, CDR2 YFSETQ. The ends lost 0 bases at V and 3 bases at J; junction bases unmatched: 2. The CDR3 runs 15 residues.

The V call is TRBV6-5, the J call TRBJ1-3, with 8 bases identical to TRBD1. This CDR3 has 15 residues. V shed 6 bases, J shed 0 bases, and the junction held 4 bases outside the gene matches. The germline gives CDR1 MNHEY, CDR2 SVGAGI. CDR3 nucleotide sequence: TGTGCCAGCAGCCGGGACAGGAACTCTGGAAACACCATATATTTT. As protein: CASSRDRNSGNTIYF.

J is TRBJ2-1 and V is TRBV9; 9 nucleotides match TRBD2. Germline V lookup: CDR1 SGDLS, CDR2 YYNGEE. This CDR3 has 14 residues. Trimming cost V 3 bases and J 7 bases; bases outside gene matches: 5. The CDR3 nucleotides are TGTGCCAGCAGCGCTCTAGCGGGAAGGAATGAGCAGTTCTTC. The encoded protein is CASSALAGRNEQFF.

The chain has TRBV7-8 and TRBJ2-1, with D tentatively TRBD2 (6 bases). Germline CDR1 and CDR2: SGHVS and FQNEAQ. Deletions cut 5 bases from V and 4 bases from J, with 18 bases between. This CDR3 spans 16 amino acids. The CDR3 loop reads CASSNHRAGGYNEQFF. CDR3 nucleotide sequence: TGTGCCAGCAGCAACCATAGGGCTGGAGGGTACAATGAGCAGTTCTTC.

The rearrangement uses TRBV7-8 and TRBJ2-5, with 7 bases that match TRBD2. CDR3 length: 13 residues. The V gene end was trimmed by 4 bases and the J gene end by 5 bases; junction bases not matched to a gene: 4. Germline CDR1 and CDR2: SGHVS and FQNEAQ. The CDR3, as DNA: TGTGCCAGCAGCTCGGGAGGAGACGAGACCCAGTACTTC. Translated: CASSSGGDETQYF.

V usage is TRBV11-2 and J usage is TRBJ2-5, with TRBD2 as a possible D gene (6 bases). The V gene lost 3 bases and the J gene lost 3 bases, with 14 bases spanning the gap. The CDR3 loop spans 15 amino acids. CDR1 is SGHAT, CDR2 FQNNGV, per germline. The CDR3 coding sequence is TGTGCCAGCAGCTTGGCCGGACTACAGAAAGAGACCCAGTACTTC. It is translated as CASSLAGLQKETQYF.

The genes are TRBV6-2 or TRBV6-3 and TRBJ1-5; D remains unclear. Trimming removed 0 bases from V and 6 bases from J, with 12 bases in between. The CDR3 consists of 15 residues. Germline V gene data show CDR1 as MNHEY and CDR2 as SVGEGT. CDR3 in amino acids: CASSYSRVFGQPQHF. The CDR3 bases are TGTGCCAGCAGTTACTCCCGGGTATTTGGTCAGCCCCAGCATTTT.

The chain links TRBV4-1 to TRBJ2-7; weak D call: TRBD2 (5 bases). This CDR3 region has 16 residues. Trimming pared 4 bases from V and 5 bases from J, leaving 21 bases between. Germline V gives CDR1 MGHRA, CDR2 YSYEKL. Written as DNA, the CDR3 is TGCGCCAGCAGCCCTACCGGCGGAGGAATGGCCCACGAGCAGTACTTC. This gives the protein CASSPTGGGMAHEQYF.

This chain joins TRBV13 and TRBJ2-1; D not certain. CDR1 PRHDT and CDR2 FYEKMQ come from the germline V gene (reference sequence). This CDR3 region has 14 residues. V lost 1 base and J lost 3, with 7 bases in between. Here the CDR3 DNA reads TGTGCCAGCAGCTTAGCGGGTCACTACAATGAGCAGTTCTTC. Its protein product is CASSLAGHYNEQFF.

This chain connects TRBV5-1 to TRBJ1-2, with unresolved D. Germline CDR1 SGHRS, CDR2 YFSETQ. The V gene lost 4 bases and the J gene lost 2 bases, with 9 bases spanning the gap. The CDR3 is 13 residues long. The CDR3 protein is CASSTAANYGYTF. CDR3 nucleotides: TGCGCCAGCAGCACGGCGGCCAACTATGGCTACACCTTC.

CDR3 nucleotides: TGTGCCACCTTTAGCGGGGAGGGGGATTACAATGAGCAGTTCTTC. It codes for CATFSGEGDYNEQFF. The chain carries TRBV6-5 and TRBJ2-1; the match to TRBD2 covers 8 bases. The V gene end was trimmed by 10 bases and the J gene end by 4 bases; junction bases not matched to a gene: 12. CDR3 size: 15 residues. The V gene's germline CDR1 is MNHEY and CDR2 SVGAGI.

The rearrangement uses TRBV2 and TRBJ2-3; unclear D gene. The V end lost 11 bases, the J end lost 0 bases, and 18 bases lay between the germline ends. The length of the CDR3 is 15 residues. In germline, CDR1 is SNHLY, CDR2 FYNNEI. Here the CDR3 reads CALSPAATSTDTQYF. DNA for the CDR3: TGTGCCCTAAGTCCTGCGGCTACTAGCACAGATACGCAGTATTTT.

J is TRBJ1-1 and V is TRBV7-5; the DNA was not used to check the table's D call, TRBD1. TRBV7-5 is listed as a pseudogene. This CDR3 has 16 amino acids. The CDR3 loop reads CVRWSGDRTTYTEAFF. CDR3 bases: TGTGTCAGATGGTCCGGGGACAGGACTACGTACACTGAAGCTTTCTTT.

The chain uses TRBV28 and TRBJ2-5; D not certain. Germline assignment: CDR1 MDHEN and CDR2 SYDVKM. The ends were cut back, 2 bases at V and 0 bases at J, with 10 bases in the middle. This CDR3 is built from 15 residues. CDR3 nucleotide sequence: TGTGCCAGCAGTTTACGGTCCACGTACCAAGAGACCCAGTACTTC. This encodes CASSLRSTYQETQYF.

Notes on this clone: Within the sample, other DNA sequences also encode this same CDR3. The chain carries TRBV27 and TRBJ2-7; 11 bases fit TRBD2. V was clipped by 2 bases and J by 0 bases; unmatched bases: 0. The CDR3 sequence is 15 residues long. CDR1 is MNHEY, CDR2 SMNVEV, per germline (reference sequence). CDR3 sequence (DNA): TGTGCCAGCAGTTTAGGGACTAGCGGCTCCTACGAGCAGTACTTC. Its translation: CASSLGTSGSYEQYF.

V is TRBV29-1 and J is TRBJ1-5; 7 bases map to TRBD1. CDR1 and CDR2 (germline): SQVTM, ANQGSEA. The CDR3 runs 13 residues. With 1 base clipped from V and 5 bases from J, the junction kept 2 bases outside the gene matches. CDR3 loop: CSVEVGTDQPQHF. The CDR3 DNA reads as TGCAGCGTTGAAGTAGGGACAGATCAGCCCCAGCATTTT.

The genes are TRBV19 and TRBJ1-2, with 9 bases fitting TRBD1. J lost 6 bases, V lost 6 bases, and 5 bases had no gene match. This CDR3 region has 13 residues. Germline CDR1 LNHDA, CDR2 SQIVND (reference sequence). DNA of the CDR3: TGTGCCAGTAGGGACAGGGGATGGAATGGCTACACCTTC. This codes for CASRDRGWNGYTF.

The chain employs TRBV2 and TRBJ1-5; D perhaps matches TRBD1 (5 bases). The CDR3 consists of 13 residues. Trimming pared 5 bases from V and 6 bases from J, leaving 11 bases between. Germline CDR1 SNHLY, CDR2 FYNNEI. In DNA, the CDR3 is TGTGCCAGCAGTAGGGGCGCAGGTCAGCCCCAGCATTTT. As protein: CASSRGAGQPQHF.

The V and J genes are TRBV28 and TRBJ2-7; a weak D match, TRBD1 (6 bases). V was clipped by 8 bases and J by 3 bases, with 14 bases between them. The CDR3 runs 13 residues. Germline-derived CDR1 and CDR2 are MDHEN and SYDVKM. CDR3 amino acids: CASYTQQGYEQYF. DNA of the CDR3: TGTGCCAGCTATACTCAACAGGGCTACGAGCAGTACTTC.

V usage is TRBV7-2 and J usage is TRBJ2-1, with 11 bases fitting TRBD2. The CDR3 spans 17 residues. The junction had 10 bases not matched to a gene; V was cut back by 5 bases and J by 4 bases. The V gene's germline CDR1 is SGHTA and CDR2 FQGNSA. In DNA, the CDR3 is TGTGCCAGCAGCCCCCGGGGGACTAGCGGAAATTACAATGAGCAGTTCTTC. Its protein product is CASSPRGTSGNYNEQFF.

The CDR3 here is CASTKRSGELFF. The CDR3 DNA is TGTGCCAGCACCAAACGTAGCGGGGAGCTGTTTTTT. This sequence joins TRBV7-7 and TRBJ2-2, with D unresolved. V lost 7 bases and J lost 7, with 10 bases in between. The CDR3 is 12 amino acids. Germline values: CDR1 SSHAT, CDR2 FNYEAQ (reference sequence).

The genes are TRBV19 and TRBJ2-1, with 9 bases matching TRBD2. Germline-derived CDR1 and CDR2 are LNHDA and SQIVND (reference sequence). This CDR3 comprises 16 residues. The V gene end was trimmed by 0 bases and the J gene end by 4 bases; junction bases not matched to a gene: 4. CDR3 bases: TGTGCCAGTAGTATAGATGATGCGGGAGGGTACAATGAGCAGTTCTTC. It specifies CASSIDDAGGYNEQFF.

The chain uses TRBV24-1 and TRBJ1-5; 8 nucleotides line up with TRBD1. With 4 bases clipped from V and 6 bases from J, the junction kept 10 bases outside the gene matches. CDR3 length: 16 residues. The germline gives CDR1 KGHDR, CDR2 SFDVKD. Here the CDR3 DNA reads TGTGCCACCAGTGAATCCGGGGCAGGGGGCGTTCAGCCCCAGCATTTT. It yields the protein CATSESGAGGVQPQHF.

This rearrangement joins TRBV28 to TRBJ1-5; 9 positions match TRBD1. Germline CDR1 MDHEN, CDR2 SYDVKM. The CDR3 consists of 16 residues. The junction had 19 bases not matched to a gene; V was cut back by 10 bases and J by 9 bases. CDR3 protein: CATSARDRAPAGPQHF. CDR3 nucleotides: TGTGCCACCTCAGCCCGGGACAGGGCTCCGGCGGGGCCCCAGCATTTT.